This T cell receptor beta chain was captured in a study of cytomegalovirus exposure and HLA in healthy donors. About the research overall: Samples from HLA-typed donors yielded about 85 million unique TCRs in an early data release. Study observations and caveats: The sole available immune exposure information was CMV serostatus. In a later analysis, V- and J-gene trimming of beta chains associated with a DCLRE1C missense variant, replicated independently. Fewer N-insertions than the approximately 700-donor mean were reportedly shown by an Asian-associated ancestry cluster in a later analysis.

In the PCR, 60 Vbeta and 13 Jbeta primers were used. The table came from immunoSEQ multiplex PCR; TCRdb's copy has only in-frame clones and leaves some out. In the table there are 150,000 to 200,000 clones, about 90% of which are singletons. Only one count was recorded for this clone. Its matching antigen is unknown. What was sequenced was PBMCs. This sequence was found in a girl under three years old in good health and CMV-seronegative.

The CDR3 region is CASSESSGVDTDTQYF. CDR3 nucleotides: TGCGCCAGCAGTGAGTCTTCGGGGGTTGACACAGATACGCAGTATTTT. The chain joins TRBV10-1 to TRBJ2-3, with D maybe TRBD2 (6 bases). The CDR3 totals 16 residues. The germline V gene encodes CDR1 WNHNN and CDR2 SYGVQD (reference sequence). Trimming pared 0 bases from V and 2 bases from J, leaving 12 bases between.